These T cell receptor beta chains were read from a single sample in a study of CD8+ T cells in alopecia areata. Generated by immunoSEQ multiplex PCR, the TCRdb table keeps only in-frame clones and is missing some. The sample carries 200,000 to 250,000 clones, roughly three fifths recorded once. Sample: CD4+ T cells sorted from blood, taken around week 46, from a patient treated with tofacitinib. The receptors were gathered from a human donor with alopecia areata. Each CDR3 is given with its conserved first and last residue. Fields, in order: J gene, D gene, V gene, clone size, CDR3 protein, CDR3 DNA. A D gene is named only where the DNA matches it firmly. Some rows mark clone size as missing; the rest say once, few, many or name a class of expanded clone.

TRBJ2-7,TRBD1,TRBV29-1,few,CSAGQGALEQYF,TGCAGCGCGGGACAGGGGGCGCTTGAGCAGTACTTC
TRBJ1-2,.,TRBV2,once,CASSEAGAGYGYTF,TGTGCCAGCAGTGAAGCTGGGGCTGGCTATGGCTACACCTTC
TRBJ2-3,TRBD1,TRBV5-1,.,CASSSTGGAGEDTQYF,TGCGCCAGCAGCTCTACAGGGGGCGCGGGAGAAGATACGCAGTATTTT
TRBJ1-5,.,TRBV29-1,few,CSALDSGFDQPQHF,TGCAGCGCTTTGGACTCGGGTTTCGATCAGCCCCAGCATTTT
TRBJ2-1,TRBD2,TRBV25-1,.,CASSLTSGGINEQFF,TGTGCCAGCAGTCTGACTAGCGGGGGGATTAATGAGCAGTTCTTC
TRBJ2-1,.,TRBV7-2,.,CASSIIAETSYNEQFF,TGTGCCAGCAGCATAATAGCGGAGACCTCCTACAATGAGCAGTTCTTC
TRBJ2-3,.,TRBV7-9,.,CASIVSGAIADTQYF,TGTGCCAGCATAGTGAGCGGAGCAATTGCAGATACGCAGTATTTT
TRBJ2-7,.,TRBV30,.,CAWSVQWGYEQYF,TGTGCCTGGAGTGTACAATGGGGCTACGAGCAGTACTTC
TRBJ1-1,TRBD1,TRBV5-1,once,CASSLWPGGDTEAFF,TGCGCCAGCAGCTTGTGGCCAGGGGGTGACACTGAAGCTTTCTTT
TRBJ2-1,.,TRBV7-2,few,CASSFSGYEQFF,TGTGCCAGCAGCTTCTCAGGGTATGAGCAGTTCTTC
TRBJ1-5,TRBD1,TRBV25-1,.,CASSDSRTGNHQPQHF,TGTGCCAGCAGTGACTCCCGGACAGGCAACCATCAGCCCCAGCATTTT
TRBJ1-5,.,TRBV6-6,.,CASNRRDAGQPQHF,TGTGCCAGCAACAGAAGGGATGCGGGTCAGCCCCAGCATTTT
TRBJ2-3,.,TRBV29-1,few,CSVEGTTDTQYF,TGCAGCGTTGAGGGGACCACAGATACGCAGTATTTT
TRBJ1-6,.,TRBV7-2,.,CASSLVGDSSPLHF,TGTGCCAGCAGCTTAGTCGGAGATTCTTCACCCCTCCACTTT
TRBJ1-1,.,TRBV5-1,.,CASSLAIMNTEAFF,TGCGCCAGCAGCTTGGCTATTATGAACACTGAAGCTTTCTTT
TRBJ2-7,.,TRBV28,.,CASRVQGYEQYF,TGTGCCAGCAGGGTACAGGGTTACGAGCAGTACTTC
TRBJ1-3,.,TRBV25-1,.,CASTSVGSGNTIYF,TGTGCCAGCACCTCCGTCGGCTCTGGAAACACCATATATTTT
TRBJ2-3,.,TRBV5-1,.,CASSLWGSSDTQYF,TGCGCCAGCAGCTTGTGGGGGTCATCAGATACGCAGTATTTT
TRBJ2-1,.,TRBV7-7,.,CASSLGGGGINEQFF,TGTGCCAGCAGCTTAGGGGGGGGCGGCATCAATGAGCAGTTCTTC
TRBJ2-2,.,TRBV5-1,.,CASSLRGMNTGELFF,TGCGCCAGCAGCTTGCGGGGGATGAACACCGGGGAGCTGTTTTTT
TRBJ2-1,.,TRBV29-1,.,CSVQGAGEQFF,TGCAGCGTTCAAGGGGCAGGGGAGCAGTTCTTC
TRBJ1-2,.,TRBV19,few,CASRGTRDKGYGYTF,TGTGCCAGTAGAGGCACTAGGGACAAGGGTTATGGCTACACCTTC
TRBJ2-1,TRBD2,TRBV4-3,.,CASSQGSGGYNEQFF,TGCGCCAGCAGCCAAGGTAGCGGGGGGTACAATGAGCAGTTCTTC